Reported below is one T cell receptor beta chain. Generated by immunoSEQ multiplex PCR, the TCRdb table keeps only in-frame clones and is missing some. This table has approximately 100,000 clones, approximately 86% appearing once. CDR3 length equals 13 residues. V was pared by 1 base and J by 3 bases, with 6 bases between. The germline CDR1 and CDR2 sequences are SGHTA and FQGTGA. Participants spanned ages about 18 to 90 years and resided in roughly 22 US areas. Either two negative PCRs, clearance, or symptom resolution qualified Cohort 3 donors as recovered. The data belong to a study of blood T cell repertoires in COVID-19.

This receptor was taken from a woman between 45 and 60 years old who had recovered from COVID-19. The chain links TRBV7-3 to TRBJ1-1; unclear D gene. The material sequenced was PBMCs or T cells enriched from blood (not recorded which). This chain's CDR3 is CASSLRQYTEAFF. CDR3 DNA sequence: TGTGCCAGCAGCTTAAGGCAGTACACTGAAGCTTTCTTT.